These T cell receptor beta chains were read from a single sample in a study of cytomegalovirus exposure and HLA in healthy donors. Sequencing was performed with immunoSEQ multiplex PCR; in TCRdb, only in-frame clones are kept and a portion is missing. The table includes 100,000 or so clones, approximately 81% detected once. The material sequenced was PBMCs. These receptors came from a male donor in good health and CMV-seropositive. CDR3s include the opening cysteine and the closing phenylalanine or tryptophan. The D gene is left open where the match is weak. Clone sizes are given selectively: once, few, many, or a class where the clone is expanded.

NA,TRBV9,NA,TRBJ1-1,CAGSARGLTEAFF,TGTGCCGGCAGCGCCCGGGGGTTAACTGAAGCTTTCTTT
few,TRBV6-1,TRBD2,TRBJ2-7,CASSEASGDGAYEQYF,TGTGCCAGCAGTGAAGCGAGCGGGGATGGGGCCTACGAGCAGTACTTC
NA,TRBV18,NA,TRBJ1-3,CASSPSQGNPAGNTIYF,TGTGCCAGCTCACCATCCCAGGGGAACCCGGCGGGAAACACCATATATTTT
NA,TRBV29-1,NA,TRBJ2-1,CSAGHQDEQFF,TGCAGCGCCGGACACCAAGATGAGCAGTTCTTC
NA,TRBV19,NA,TRBJ1-5,CASSRVAGQPQHF,TGTGCCAGTAGTAGGGTTGCGGGACAGCCCCAGCATTTT
once,TRBV30,TRBD1,TRBJ1-6,CAWSEGAENSPLHF,TGTGCCTGGAGTGAGGGGGCGGAAAATTCACCCCTCCACTTT
once,TRBV25-1,NA,TRBJ2-7,CASSRQGYEQYF,TGTGCCAGCAGCCGGCAGGGATACGAGCAGTACTTC
NA,TRBV5-4,TRBD1,TRBJ1-4,CASSSMDRAGEKLFF,TGTGCCAGCAGCTCGATGGACAGGGCCGGGGAAAAACTGTTTTTT
once,TRBV11-3,NA,TRBJ2-5,CASSSGPTRETQYF,TGTGCCAGCAGCTCGGGTCCCACCCGAGAGACCCAGTACTTC
NA,TRBV7-8,TRBD1,TRBJ1-6,CASSAQGKQNSPLHF,TGTGCCAGCAGCGCACAGGGGAAGCAAAATTCACCCCTCCACTTT
few,TRBV7-2,NA,TRBJ2-1,CASSQLIPEQFF,TGTGCCAGCAGTCAACTCATTCCTGAGCAGTTCTTC
once,TRBV7-8,TRBD1,TRBJ2-7,CASSLPGGDWAF,TGTGCCAGCAGCTTGCCAGGGGGCGATTGGGCCTTC
NA,TRBV25-1,TRBD1,TRBJ2-2,CASSSAGTGLAGELFF,TGTGCCAGCAGTTCAGCCGGGACAGGGTTAGCCGGGGAGCTGTTTTTT
NA,TRBV7-2,NA,TRBJ1-3,CASTRGGANSGNTIYF,TGTGCCAGCACCCGGGGAGGGGCCAACTCTGGAAACACCATATATTTT